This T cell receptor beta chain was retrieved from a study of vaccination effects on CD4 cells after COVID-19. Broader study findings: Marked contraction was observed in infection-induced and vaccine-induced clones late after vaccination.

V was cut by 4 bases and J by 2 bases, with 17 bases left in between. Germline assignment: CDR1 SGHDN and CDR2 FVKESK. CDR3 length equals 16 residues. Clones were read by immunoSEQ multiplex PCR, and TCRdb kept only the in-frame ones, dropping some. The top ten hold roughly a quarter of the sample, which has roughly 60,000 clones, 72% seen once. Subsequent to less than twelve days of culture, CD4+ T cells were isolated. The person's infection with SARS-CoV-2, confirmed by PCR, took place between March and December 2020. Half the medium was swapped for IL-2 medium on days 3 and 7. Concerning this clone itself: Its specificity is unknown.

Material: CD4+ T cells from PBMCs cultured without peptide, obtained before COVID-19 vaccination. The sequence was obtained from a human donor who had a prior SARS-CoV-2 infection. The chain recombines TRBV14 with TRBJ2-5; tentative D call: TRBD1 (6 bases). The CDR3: CASSRRPGHTQETQYF. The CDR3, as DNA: TGTGCCAGCAGCCGGAGGCCGGGACACACTCAAGAGACCCAGTACTTC. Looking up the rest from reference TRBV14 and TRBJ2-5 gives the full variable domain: EAGVTQFPSHSVIEKGQTVTLRCDPISGHDNLYWYRRVMGKEIKFLLHFVKESKQDESGMPNNRFLAERTGGTYSTLKVQPAELEDSGVYFCASSRRPGHTQETQYFGPGTRLLVL.